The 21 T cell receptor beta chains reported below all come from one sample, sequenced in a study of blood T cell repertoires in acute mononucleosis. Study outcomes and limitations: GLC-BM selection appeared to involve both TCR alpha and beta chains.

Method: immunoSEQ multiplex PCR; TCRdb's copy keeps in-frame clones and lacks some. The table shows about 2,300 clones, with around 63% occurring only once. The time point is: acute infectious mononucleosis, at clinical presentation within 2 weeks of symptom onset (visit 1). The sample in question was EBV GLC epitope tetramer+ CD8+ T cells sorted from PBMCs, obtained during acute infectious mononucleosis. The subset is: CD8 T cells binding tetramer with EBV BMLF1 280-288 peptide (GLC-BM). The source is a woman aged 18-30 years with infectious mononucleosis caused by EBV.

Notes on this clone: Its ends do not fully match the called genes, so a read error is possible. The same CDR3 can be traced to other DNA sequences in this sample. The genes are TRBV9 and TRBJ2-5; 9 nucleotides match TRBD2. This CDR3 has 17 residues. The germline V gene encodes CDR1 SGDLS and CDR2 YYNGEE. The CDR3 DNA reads TGCGCCAGCAGCGTAGGCCAACAAGCGGGGGGAGGGGAGACCCAGTACTTC. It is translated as CASSVGQQAGGGETQYF.

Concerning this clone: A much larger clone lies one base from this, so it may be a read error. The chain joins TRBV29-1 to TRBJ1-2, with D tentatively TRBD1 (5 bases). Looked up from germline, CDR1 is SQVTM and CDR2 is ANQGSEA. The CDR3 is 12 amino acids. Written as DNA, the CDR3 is TGCATCGGGGGGGGGAGCTTCTATGGCTACACCTTC. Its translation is CIGGGSFYGYTF.

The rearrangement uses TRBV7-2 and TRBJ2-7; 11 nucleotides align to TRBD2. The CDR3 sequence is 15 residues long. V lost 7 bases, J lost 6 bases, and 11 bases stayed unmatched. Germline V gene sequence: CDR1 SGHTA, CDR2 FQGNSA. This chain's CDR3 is CASNRGLAVPGEQYF. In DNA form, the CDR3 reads TGTGCCAGCAATAGGGGACTAGCGGTTCCCGGCGAGCAGTACTTC.

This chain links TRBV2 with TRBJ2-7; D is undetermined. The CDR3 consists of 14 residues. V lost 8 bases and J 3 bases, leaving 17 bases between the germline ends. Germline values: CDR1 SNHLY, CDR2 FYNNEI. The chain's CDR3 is CASADGAKIYEQYF. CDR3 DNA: TGTGCCAGCGCGGACGGTGCTAAGATCTACGAGCAGTACTTC. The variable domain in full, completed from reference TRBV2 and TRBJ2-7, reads EPEVTQTPSHQVTQMGQEVILRCVPISNHLYFYWYRQILGQKVEFLVSFYNNEISEKSEIFDDQFSVERPDGSNFTLKIRSTKLEDSAMYFCASADGAKIYEQYFGPGTRLTVT.

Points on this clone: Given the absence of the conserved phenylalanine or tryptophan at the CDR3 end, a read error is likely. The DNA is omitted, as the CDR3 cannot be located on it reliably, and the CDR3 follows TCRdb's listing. The CDR3 region is CASSVAQLAGVQIRSI. The J gene is TRBJ2-3, the V gene TRBV9; TRBD2, the D gene given by the table, was not confirmed from the DNA. Germline assignment: CDR1 SGDLS and CDR2 YYNGEE. The CDR3 totals 16 residues, both ends included.

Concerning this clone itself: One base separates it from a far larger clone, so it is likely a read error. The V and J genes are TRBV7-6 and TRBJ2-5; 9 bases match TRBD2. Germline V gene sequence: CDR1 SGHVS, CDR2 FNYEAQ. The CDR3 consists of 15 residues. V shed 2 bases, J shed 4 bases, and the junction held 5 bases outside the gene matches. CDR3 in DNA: TGTGCCAGCAGCTTACTAGCGGGATCTGGAGAGACCCAGTACTTC. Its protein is CASSLLAGSGETQYF.

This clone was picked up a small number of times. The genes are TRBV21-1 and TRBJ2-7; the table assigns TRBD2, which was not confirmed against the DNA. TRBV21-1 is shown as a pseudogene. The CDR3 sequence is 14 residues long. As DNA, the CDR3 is TGTGCCAGCAGCGTAGCAGGCGGGATGGGGGAGCAGTACTTC. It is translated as CASSVAGGMGEQYF.

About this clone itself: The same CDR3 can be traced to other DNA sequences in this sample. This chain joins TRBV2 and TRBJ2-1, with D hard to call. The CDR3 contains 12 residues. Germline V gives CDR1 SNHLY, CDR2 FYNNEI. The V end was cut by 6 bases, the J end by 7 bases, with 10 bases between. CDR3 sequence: CASSVVGNEQFF. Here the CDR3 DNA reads TGTGCCAGCAGCGTAGTCGGGAATGAGCAGTTCTTC.

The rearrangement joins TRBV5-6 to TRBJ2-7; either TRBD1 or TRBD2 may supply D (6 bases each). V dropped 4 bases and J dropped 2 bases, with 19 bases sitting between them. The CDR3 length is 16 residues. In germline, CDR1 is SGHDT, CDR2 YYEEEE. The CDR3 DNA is TGTGCCAGCAGCCCGCCGGGGGCAGGGATGGCCTACGAGCAGTACTTC. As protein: CASSPPGAGMAYEQYF.

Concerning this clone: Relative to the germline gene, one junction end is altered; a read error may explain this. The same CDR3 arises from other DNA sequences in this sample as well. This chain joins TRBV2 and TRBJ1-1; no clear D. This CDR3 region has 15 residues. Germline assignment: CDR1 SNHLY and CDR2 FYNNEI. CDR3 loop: CASSERSAWESTEAF. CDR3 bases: TGTGCCAGCAGTGAAAGGTCAGCCTGGGAGAGCACTGAAGCTTTT.

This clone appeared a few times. The CDR3 region has the DNA TGTGCCAGCAGTTGGTCCTCGGAGGGGGAGCAGTTCTTC. This gives the protein CASSWSSEGEQFF. This sequence joins TRBV9 and TRBJ2-1; tentative D call: TRBD2 (6 bases). Trimming stripped 5 bases from V and 10 bases from J, with 16 bases between. The length of the CDR3 is 13 residues. Germline lookup yields CDR1 SGDLS and CDR2 YYNGEE.

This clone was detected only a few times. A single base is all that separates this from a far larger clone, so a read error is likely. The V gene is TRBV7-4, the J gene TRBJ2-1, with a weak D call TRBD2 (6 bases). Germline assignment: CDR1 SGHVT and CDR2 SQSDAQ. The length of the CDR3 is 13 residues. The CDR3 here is CASSVAGGDEQFF. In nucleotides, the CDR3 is TGTGCCAGCAGCGTAGCCGGAGGGGATGAGCAGTTCTTC. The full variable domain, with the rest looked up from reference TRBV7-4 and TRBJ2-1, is GAGVSQSPRYKVAKRGRDVALRCDSISGHVTLYWYRQTLGQGSEVLTYSQSDAQRDKSGRPSGRFSAERPERSVSTLKIQRTEQGDSAVYLCASSVAGGDEQFFGPGTRLTVL.

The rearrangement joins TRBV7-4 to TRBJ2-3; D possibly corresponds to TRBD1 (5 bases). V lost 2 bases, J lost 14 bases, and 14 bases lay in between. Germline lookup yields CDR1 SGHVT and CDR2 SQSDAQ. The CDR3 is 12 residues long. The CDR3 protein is CASSLPGIPLYF. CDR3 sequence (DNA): TGTGCCAGCAGCTTACCAGGGATACCCTTGTATTTT. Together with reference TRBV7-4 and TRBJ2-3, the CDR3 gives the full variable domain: GAGVSQSPRYKVAKRGRDVALRCDSISGHVTLYWYRQTLGQGSEVLTYSQSDAQRDKSGRPSGRFSAERPERSVSTLKIQRTEQGDSAVYLCASSLPGIPLYFGPGTRLTVL.

CDR3 sequence (DNA): TGTGCCAGCGGGGAGTCGGCAGGGGTCCGCAATGAGCAGTTCTTC. Protein product: CASGESAGVRNEQFF. V gene TRBV21-1 combines with J gene TRBJ2-1; the table's D call, TRBD1, was not checked against the DNA. TRBV21-1 has pseudogene status. This CDR3 is 15 amino acids long.

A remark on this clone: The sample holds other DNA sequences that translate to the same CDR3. The CDR3 region has the DNA TGTGCCAGCAGCCCGACCAGCGGGAGTATCTACGAGCAGTACTTC. It specifies CASSPTSGSIYEQYF. The V and J genes are TRBV11-2 and TRBJ2-7; 8 bases match TRBD2. Germline V lookup: CDR1 SGHAT, CDR2 FQNNGV. The CDR3 has 15 amino acids. Trimming took 5 bases from V and 3 from J; bases not matched to a gene: 9.

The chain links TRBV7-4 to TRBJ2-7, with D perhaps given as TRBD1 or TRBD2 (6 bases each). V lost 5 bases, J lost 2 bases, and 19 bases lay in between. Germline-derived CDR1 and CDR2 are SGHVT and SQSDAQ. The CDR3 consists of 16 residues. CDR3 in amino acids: CASSPPGAGMAYEQYF. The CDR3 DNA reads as TGTGCCAGCAGCCCGCCGGGGGCAGGGATGGCCTACGAGCAGTACTTC.

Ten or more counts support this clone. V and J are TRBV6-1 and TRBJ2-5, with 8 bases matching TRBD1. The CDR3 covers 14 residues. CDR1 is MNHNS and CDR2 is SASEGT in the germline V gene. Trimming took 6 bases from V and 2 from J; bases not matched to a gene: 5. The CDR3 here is CASRQWTGQETQYF. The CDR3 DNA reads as TGTGCCAGCAGACAATGGACAGGGCAAGAGACCCAGTACTTC.

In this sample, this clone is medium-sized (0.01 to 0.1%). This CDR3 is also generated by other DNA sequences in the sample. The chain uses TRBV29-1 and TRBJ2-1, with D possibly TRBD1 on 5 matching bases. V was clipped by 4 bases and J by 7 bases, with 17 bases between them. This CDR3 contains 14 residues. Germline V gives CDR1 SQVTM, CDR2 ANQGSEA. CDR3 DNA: TGCAGCGTTGGTGGGGCAGGGATCCTTAATGAGCAGTTCTTC. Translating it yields CSVGGAGILNEQFF.

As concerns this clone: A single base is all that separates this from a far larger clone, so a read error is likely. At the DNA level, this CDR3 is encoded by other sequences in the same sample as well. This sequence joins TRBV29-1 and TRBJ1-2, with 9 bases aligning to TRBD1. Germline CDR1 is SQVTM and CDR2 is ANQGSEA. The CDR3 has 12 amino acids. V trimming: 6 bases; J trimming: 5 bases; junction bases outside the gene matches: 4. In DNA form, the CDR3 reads TGCAGCGTGGACAGGGGTTTTTATGGCTACACCTTC. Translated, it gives CSVDRGFYGYTF.

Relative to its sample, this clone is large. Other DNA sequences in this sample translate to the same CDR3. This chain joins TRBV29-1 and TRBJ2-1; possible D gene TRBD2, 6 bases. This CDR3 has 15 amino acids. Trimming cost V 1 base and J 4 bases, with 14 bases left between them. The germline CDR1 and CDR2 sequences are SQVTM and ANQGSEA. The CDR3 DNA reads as TGCAGCGTTGAAGGTGCGGGACCAATATACAATGAGCAGTTCTTC. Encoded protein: CSVEGAGPIYNEQFF.

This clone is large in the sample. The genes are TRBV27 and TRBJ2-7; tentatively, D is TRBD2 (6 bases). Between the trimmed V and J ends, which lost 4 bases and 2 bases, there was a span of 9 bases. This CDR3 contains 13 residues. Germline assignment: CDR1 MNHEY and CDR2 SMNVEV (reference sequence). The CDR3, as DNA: TGTGCCAGCAGTTCCGCGGGACCCTACGAGCAGTACTTC. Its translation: CASSSAGPYEQYF.